A selection of T cell receptor beta chains follows, all from one sample in a study of cytomegalovirus exposure and HLA in healthy donors. The repertoire was sequenced with immunoSEQ multiplex PCR; TCRdb's copy has only in-frame clones and lacks some. Of about 98,000 clones listed, about 83% are singletons. Sequencing input: PBMCs. The receptors were sampled from a man aged 55 to 70 in good health and CMV-seropositive. Both conserved end residues are part of each CDR3. A D gene is named only where the DNA matches it firmly. The listing skips clone size in some rows; elsewhere it reads once, few, many or a size class.

v_gene: TRBV10-3
d_gene: NA
j_gene: TRBJ2-3
abundance: once
CDR3nt: TGTGCCATCAGGGCCTCTAGCACAGATACGCAGTATTTT
CDR3aa: CAIRASSTDTQYF

v_gene: TRBV10-1
d_gene: TRBD1
j_gene: TRBJ2-3
abundance: NA
CDR3nt: TGCGCCAGCACTCCTGCGACAGGGCTCACAGATACGCAGTATTTT
CDR3aa: CASTPATGLTDTQYF

v_gene: TRBV29-1
d_gene: TRBD1
j_gene: TRBJ2-2
abundance: few
CDR3nt: TGCAGCGCGCGAACAGGGGCGGCCGGGGAGCTGTTTTTT
CDR3aa: CSARTGAAGELFF

v_gene: TRBV25-1
d_gene: NA
j_gene: TRBJ1-2
abundance: NA
CDR3nt: TGTGCCAGCAGTGGGTTTGACTGGTATGGCTACACCTTC
CDR3aa: CASSGFDWYGYTF

v_gene: TRBV5-4
d_gene: NA
j_gene: TRBJ2-2
abundance: once
CDR3nt: TGTGCCAGCAGCTCTTACACCGGGGAGCTGTTTTTT
CDR3aa: CASSSYTGELFF

v_gene: TRBV15
d_gene: NA
j_gene: TRBJ1-4
abundance: NA
CDR3nt: TGTGCCACCAGCAGAGATAAGGGGGATGAAAAACTGTTTTTT
CDR3aa: CATSRDKGDEKLFF

v_gene: TRBV7-9
d_gene: TRBD1
j_gene: TRBJ1-4
abundance: NA
CDR3nt: TGCGCCAGCAGCCATTTCCACAGGGGGGCGGATGAAAAACTGTTTTTT
CDR3aa: CASSHFHRGADEKLFF

v_gene: TRBV12-5
d_gene: TRBD1
j_gene: TRBJ2-5
abundance: NA
CDR3nt: TGTGCTAGTGGTTTGCCTTCCCGGGACAGGGGCGTTGGGACCCAGTACTTC
CDR3aa: CASGLPSRDRGVGTQYF

v_gene: TRBV23-1
d_gene: NA
j_gene: TRBJ1-2
abundance: few
CDR3nt: TGCGCCAGCAGTCTGGTTAGCACGGACTCTAACTATGGCTACACCTTC
CDR3aa: CASSLVSTDSNYGYTF

v_gene: TRBV27
d_gene: TRBD1
j_gene: TRBJ1-6
abundance: NA
CDR3nt: TGTGCCAGCAGCCCTAGGGACAGGTATTCACCCCTCCACTTT
CDR3aa: CASSPRDRYSPLHF

v_gene: TRBV14
d_gene: NA
j_gene: TRBJ1-3
abundance: once
CDR3nt: TGTGCCAGCAGCCCGAGAGGTCTCACGGAGGGTGGAAACACCATATATTTT
CDR3aa: CASSPRGLTEGGNTIYF

v_gene: TRBV6-6
d_gene: NA
j_gene: TRBJ2-5
abundance: NA
CDR3nt: TGTGCCAGCAGTTACGGCAGTGAAGCGGTTTTGTACTTC
CDR3aa: CASSYGSEAVLYF

v_gene: TRBV7-2
d_gene: TRBD1
j_gene: TRBJ1-4
abundance: NA
CDR3nt: TGTGCCAGCAGCTTACAGGGGGGATTGGAAAAACTGTTTTTT
CDR3aa: CASSLQGGLEKLFF

v_gene: TRBV7-7
d_gene: TRBD2
j_gene: TRBJ2-2
abundance: once
CDR3nt: TGTGCTAGCAGGGGGACTAGCGGTGCGAACGCCGGGGAGCTGTTTTTT
CDR3aa: CASRGTSGANAGELFF

v_gene: TRBV7-2
d_gene: NA
j_gene: TRBJ1-5
abundance: NA
CDR3nt: TGTGCCAGCAGCGCCCAGCGGGCATTAAATCAGCCCCAGCATTTT
CDR3aa: CASSAQRALNQPQHF

v_gene: TRBV4-2
d_gene: NA
j_gene: TRBJ2-1
abundance: NA
CDR3nt: TGTGCCAGCAGCCAAGAGGCGGGGAACTCCTACAATGAGCAGTTCTTC
CDR3aa: CASSQEAGNSYNEQFF

v_gene: TRBV5-5
d_gene: TRBD1
j_gene: TRBJ2-1
abundance: NA
CDR3nt: TGTGCCAGCAGCTTTCTACCGGGACAGTGGAACAATGAGCAGTTCTTC
CDR3aa: CASSFLPGQWNNEQFF

v_gene: TRBV5-1
d_gene: TRBD2
j_gene: TRBJ2-1
abundance: NA
CDR3nt: TGCGCCAGCAGGCCACTAGCGGGTGAGCAGTTCTTC
CDR3aa: CASRPLAGEQFF

v_gene: TRBV6-1
d_gene: NA
j_gene: TRBJ2-7
abundance: NA
CDR3nt: TGTGCCAGCAGTGAACAGGTCAGTGCCACCTACGAGCAGTACTTC
CDR3aa: CASSEQVSATYEQYF

v_gene: TRBV9
d_gene: TRBD1
j_gene: TRBJ2-7
abundance: few
CDR3nt: TGTGCCAGCAGCGTGGGACAGGGGGCCTCCTACGAGCAGTACTTC
CDR3aa: CASSVGQGASYEQYF

v_gene: TRBV4-1
d_gene: NA
j_gene: TRBJ2-7
abundance: NA
CDR3nt: TGCGCCAGCAAGCAACAAACCACAGGAACCTACGAGCAGTACTTC
CDR3aa: CASKQQTTGTYEQYF

v_gene: TRBV7-2
d_gene: NA
j_gene: TRBJ1-1
abundance: once
CDR3nt: TGTGCCAGCAGCTGGTACATGAACACTGAAGCTTTCTTT
CDR3aa: CASSWYMNTEAFF

v_gene: TRBV7-8
d_gene: NA
j_gene: TRBJ1-5
abundance: NA
CDR3nt: TGTGCCAGCAGCCTACCGGGTCGGGGCAATCAGCCCCAGCATTTT
CDR3aa: CASSLPGRGNQPQHF

v_gene: TRBV9
d_gene: TRBD2
j_gene: TRBJ2-3
abundance: NA
CDR3nt: TGTGCCAGCAGCGTAGTTGGGGGGGATACAGATACGCAGTATTTT
CDR3aa: CASSVVGGDTDTQYF

v_gene: TRBV27
d_gene: TRBD1
j_gene: TRBJ1-6
abundance: NA
CDR3nt: TGTGCCAGCAGTTTATTGGGACAGAGTAATTCACCCCTCCACTTT
CDR3aa: CASSLLGQSNSPLHF

v_gene: TRBV10-3
d_gene: TRBD1
j_gene: TRBJ2-6
abundance: NA
CDR3nt: TGTGCCATCAGGAAGGGGGAGAGGGACAGAAGGAAGGGGGCCAACGTCCTGACTTTC
CDR3aa: CAIRKGERDRRKGANVLTF

v_gene: TRBV6-6
d_gene: NA
j_gene: TRBJ2-3
abundance: NA
CDR3nt: TGTGCCAGCAGACCCCAGGGGATTTTAAGCACAGATACGCAGTATTTT
CDR3aa: CASRPQGILSTDTQYF

v_gene: TRBV10-3
d_gene: NA
j_gene: TRBJ2-6
abundance: once
CDR3nt: TGTGCCATCAGTGAAATTAGATCCTCTGGGGCCAACGTCCTGACTTTC
CDR3aa: CAISEIRSSGANVLTF

v_gene: TRBV7-9
d_gene: NA
j_gene: TRBJ1-4
abundance: NA
CDR3nt: TGTTCCAGCAGCTTTTCAGCGGAAAAACTGTTTTTT
CDR3aa: CSSSFSAEKLFF

v_gene: TRBV7-2
d_gene: TRBD2
j_gene: TRBJ2-3
abundance: NA
CDR3nt: TGTGCCAGCAGCCGTCGGGCGGGGGAGGAGTATTTT
CDR3aa: CASSRRAGEEYF

v_gene: TRBV6-4
d_gene: NA
j_gene: TRBJ1-3
abundance: NA
CDR3nt: TGTGCCAGCAGCCACAGCAGGGGAAGCTCTGGAAACACCATATATTTT
CDR3aa: CASSHSRGSSGNTIYF

v_gene: TRBV7-2
d_gene: TRBD1
j_gene: TRBJ1-5
abundance: NA
CDR3nt: TGTGCCAGCAGCTTAACGGCAGGGGGAACGGGCCAGCCCCAGCATTTT
CDR3aa: CASSLTAGGTGQPQHF

v_gene: TRBV2
d_gene: NA
j_gene: TRBJ2-3
abundance: NA
CDR3nt: TGTGCCAGCAGAGGATACAGACACACAGATACGCAGTATTTT
CDR3aa: CASRGYRHTDTQYF

v_gene: TRBV7-6
d_gene: NA
j_gene: TRBJ2-3
abundance: NA
CDR3nt: TGTGCCAGCAGCTTGGCGGAAGATACGCAGTATTTT
CDR3aa: CASSLAEDTQYF

v_gene: TRBV6-5
d_gene: TRBD1
j_gene: TRBJ2-7
abundance: NA
CDR3nt: TGTGCCAGCAGTTGGGACAGGGATTCCTACGAGCAGCACTTC
CDR3aa: CASSWDRDSYEQHF

v_gene: TRBV10-3
d_gene: TRBD1
j_gene: TRBJ2-7
abundance: NA
CDR3nt: TGTGCCATCAGGGACAGGGGGTACGAGCAGTACTTC
CDR3aa: CAIRDRGYEQYF

v_gene: TRBV14
d_gene: NA
j_gene: TRBJ2-1
abundance: few
CDR3nt: TGTGCCAGCAGCCAAGGCCCCAGTAAGTTCTTC
CDR3aa: CASSQGPSKFF

v_gene: TRBV29-1
d_gene: TRBD1
j_gene: TRBJ1-2
abundance: once
CDR3nt: TGCAGCGTTGAAGATCCGGGACAGGGGATTCGTGGCTACACCTTC
CDR3aa: CSVEDPGQGIRGYTF

v_gene: TRBV19
d_gene: NA
j_gene: TRBJ1-1
abundance: NA
CDR3nt: TGTGCCAGTACCTCATACCCCAGTTTGAACACTGAAGCTTTCTTT
CDR3aa: CASTSYPSLNTEAFF

v_gene: TRBV5-5
d_gene: NA
j_gene: TRBJ2-1
abundance: few
CDR3nt: TGTGCCAGCAGCTTACCCGGGGGGCCGAGGGATGAGCAGTTCTTC
CDR3aa: CASSLPGGPRDEQFF

v_gene: TRBV6-1
d_gene: TRBD1
j_gene: TRBJ2-7
abundance: few
CDR3nt: TGTGCCAGCAGTGAAGGACAGGGGGGGACCTACGAGCAGTACTTC
CDR3aa: CASSEGQGGTYEQYF

v_gene: TRBV4-3
d_gene: NA
j_gene: TRBJ2-7
abundance: NA
CDR3nt: TGCGCCAGCAGCCCCCGGGTAGGGGAGGTTTGGGAGCAGTACTTC
CDR3aa: CASSPRVGEVWEQYF

v_gene: TRBV5-1
d_gene: NA
j_gene: TRBJ2-7
abundance: NA
CDR3nt: TGCGCCAGCAGCTTTCCCTTACAGGGCCAGGGGGGCACCTACGAGCAGTACTTC
CDR3aa: CASSFPLQGQGGTYEQYF

v_gene: TRBV4-1
d_gene: NA
j_gene: TRBJ2-2
abundance: NA
CDR3nt: TGCGCCAGCAGCTGGGGGAGAAGGACAGCCGAGAACACCGGGGAGCTGTTTTTT
CDR3aa: CASSWGRRTAENTGELFF

v_gene: TRBV27
d_gene: NA
j_gene: TRBJ2-7
abundance: NA
CDR3nt: TGTGCCAGCAGTCGGGAAGGGACAATGGGCGAGCAGTACTTC
CDR3aa: CASSREGTMGEQYF

v_gene: TRBV7-3
d_gene: TRBD2
j_gene: TRBJ2-3
abundance: NA
CDR3nt: TGTGCCAGCAGGTCTAAAGCGGGGGGAACAGATACGCAGTATTTT
CDR3aa: CASRSKAGGTDTQYF

v_gene: TRBV5-6
d_gene: NA
j_gene: TRBJ2-3
abundance: NA
CDR3nt: TGTGCCAGCAGCGGAGGTCGGAGGACAGATACGCAGTATTTT
CDR3aa: CASSGGRRTDTQYF

v_gene: TRBV4-2
d_gene: NA
j_gene: TRBJ1-1
abundance: NA
CDR3nt: TGTGCCAGCAGCCAAGAACACAGGGTAGTAGGATCTCCCATGAACACTGAAGCTTTCTTT
CDR3aa: CASSQEHRVVGSPMNTEAFF

v_gene: TRBV5-1
d_gene: NA
j_gene: TRBJ1-4
abundance: once
CDR3nt: TGCGCCAGCAGCTTGGGGGGGCTGGGTGAAAAACTGTTTTTT
CDR3aa: CASSLGGLGEKLFF

v_gene: TRBV9
d_gene: TRBD1
j_gene: TRBJ1-1
abundance: NA
CDR3nt: TGTGCCAGCAGCGTAGTGCAGGGGGCAGACACTGAAGCTTTCTTT
CDR3aa: CASSVVQGADTEAFF

v_gene: TRBV7-3
d_gene: NA
j_gene: TRBJ2-1
abundance: NA
CDR3nt: TGTGCCAGCAGCTTAAGCAGGGGTAGGGATGAGCAGTTCTTC
CDR3aa: CASSLSRGRDEQFF

v_gene: TRBV5-5
d_gene: TRBD1
j_gene: TRBJ2-5
abundance: NA
CDR3nt: TGTGCCAGCAGCTCAGGACAGGGTCGAGAGACCCAGTACTTC
CDR3aa: CASSSGQGRETQYF

v_gene: TRBV6-5
d_gene: TRBD2
j_gene: TRBJ2-7
abundance: NA
CDR3nt: TGTGCCAGCAGCCCAACTAGCGTCAACGAGCAGTACTTC
CDR3aa: CASSPTSVNEQYF

v_gene: TRBV14
d_gene: NA
j_gene: TRBJ2-5
abundance: NA
CDR3nt: TGTGCCAGCAGCCAAGATCTTGAAGGTCTGGGGAGGCACCCAGAGACCCAGTACTTC
CDR3aa: CASSQDLEGLGRHPETQYF

v_gene: TRBV29-1
d_gene: NA
j_gene: TRBJ2-7
abundance: NA
CDR3nt: TGCAGCGTTGTGAGAGGAGGGAAGGAGCAGTACTTC
CDR3aa: CSVVRGGKEQYF

v_gene: TRBV9
d_gene: TRBD2
j_gene: TRBJ2-2
abundance: NA
CDR3nt: TGTGCCAGCAGCCCATACGGGGGGGACACCGGGGAGCTGTTTTTT
CDR3aa: CASSPYGGDTGELFF

v_gene: TRBV7-2
d_gene: NA
j_gene: TRBJ2-5
abundance: NA
CDR3nt: TGTGCCAGCAGCCGAGGAGAGACCCAGTACTTC
CDR3aa: CASSRGETQYF

v_gene: TRBV28
d_gene: NA
j_gene: TRBJ2-7
abundance: NA
CDR3nt: TGTGCCAGCAGTGTCGGAGGGCTCAAAGCCTCCGAGCAGTACTTC
CDR3aa: CASSVGGLKASEQYF

v_gene: TRBV12-2
d_gene: NA
j_gene: TRBJ1-3
abundance: NA
CDR3nt: NA
CDR3aa: CASRLVGQGAEAGNTIYF